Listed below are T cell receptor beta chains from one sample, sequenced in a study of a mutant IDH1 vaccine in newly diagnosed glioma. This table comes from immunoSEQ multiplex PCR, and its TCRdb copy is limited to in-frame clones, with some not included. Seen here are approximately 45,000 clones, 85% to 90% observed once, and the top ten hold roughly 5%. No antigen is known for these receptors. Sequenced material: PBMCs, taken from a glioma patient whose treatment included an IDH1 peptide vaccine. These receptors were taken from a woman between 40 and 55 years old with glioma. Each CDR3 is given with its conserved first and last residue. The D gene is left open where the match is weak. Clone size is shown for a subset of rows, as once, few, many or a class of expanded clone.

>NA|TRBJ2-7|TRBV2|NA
TGTGCCAGCAGTCGAGGGACAAATCTTTACGAGCAGTACTTC
CASSRGTNLYEQYF
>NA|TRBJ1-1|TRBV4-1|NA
TGCGCCAGCAGCCAAGATCTTGGGGGGCCCACTGAAGCTTTCTTT
CASSQDLGGPTEAFF
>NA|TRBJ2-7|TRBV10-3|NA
TGTGCCATCAGTGAGTCTAGTATCTACGAGCAGTACTTC
CAISESSIYEQYF
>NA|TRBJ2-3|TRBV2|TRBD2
TGTGCCAGCAAGGCTAGCGGGAGCCGAGCAGATACGCAGTATTTT
CASKASGSRADTQYF
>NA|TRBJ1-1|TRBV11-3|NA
TGTGCCAGCAGTCAAGGGGACACTGAAGCTTTCTTT
CASSQGDTEAFF
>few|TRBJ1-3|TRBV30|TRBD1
TGTGCCTGGAGTGACTCAGACAGGGACTCTGGAAACACCATATATTTT
CAWSDSDRDSGNTIYF
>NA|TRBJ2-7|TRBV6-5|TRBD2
TGTGCCAGCAAGGACGCAACAGCGGGGTCCGAGCAGTACTTC
CASKDATAGSEQYF
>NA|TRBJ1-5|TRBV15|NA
TGTGCCACCAGCAGAGGGGAAAGGGTAGCTAGCAATCAGCCCCAGCATTTT
CATSRGERVASNQPQHF
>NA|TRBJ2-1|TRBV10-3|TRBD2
TGTGCCATCAGTGACCCACCTGGTCTAGCGGGAGGGCCGGAGCAGTTCTTC
CAISDPPGLAGGPEQFF
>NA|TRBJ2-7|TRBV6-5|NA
TGTGCCAGCAGATCCGGACTATTCAGCTCCTACGAGCAGTACTTC
CASRSGLFSSYEQYF
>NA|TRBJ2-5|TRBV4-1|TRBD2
TGCGCCAGCAGCCAACCTGGTCTGCGGGGGGGGATCCAAGGGACCCAAGAGACCCAGTACTTC
CASSQPGLRGGIQGTQETQYF
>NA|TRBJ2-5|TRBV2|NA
TGTGCCAGCAGTGAAGTGCCGGGATCTGAGACCCAGTACTTC
CASSEVPGSETQYF
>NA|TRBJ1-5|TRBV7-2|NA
TGTGCCAGCAGCCAAAGGACAGTTTGGTCCATCAATCAGCCCCAGCATTTT
CASSQRTVWSINQPQHF
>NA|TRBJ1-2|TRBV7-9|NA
TGTGCCAGCAGCCCCCCCCGGGTCGGGGGCTACACCTTC
CASSPPRVGGYTF
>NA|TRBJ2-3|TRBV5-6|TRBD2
TGTGCCAGCACCGCTTACTGGGGCACTAGCGGGGGGACCACAGATACGCAGTATTTT
CASTAYWGTSGGTTDTQYF